The 29 T cell receptor beta chains in this list originate from one sample, sequenced in a study of blood T cell repertoires in COVID-19. Here immunoSEQ multiplex PCR was the method, and the copy in TCRdb shows in-frame clones only, minus some. This sample has almost 400,000 clones; approximately 87% occur once, and the top ten carry 2.3%. The sequencing input was peripheral blood. These receptors originate from a woman in her sixties or seventies with COVID-19, enrolled during active disease.

The chain joins TRBV6-5 to TRBJ1-1; TRBD1 is a possible D gene (6 bases). Germline CDR1 MNHEY, CDR2 SVGAGI. V was pared by 2 bases and J by 4 bases, with 8 bases between. The CDR3 spans 13 residues. In DNA, the CDR3 is TGTGCCAGCAGTTACCGGGACACCACTGAAGCTTTCTTT. This codes for CASSYRDTTEAFF.

V is TRBV20-1 and J is TRBJ2-3, with D maybe TRBD2 (6 bases). The CDR3 is 11 amino acids. Germline V gene data show CDR1 as DFQATT and CDR2 as SNEGSKA (reference sequence). V shed 7 bases and J shed 6 bases, with 11 bases lying between them. The CDR3 reads CSVGGRDTQYF. The CDR3 DNA sequence: TGCAGTGTCGGGGGACGGGATACGCAGTATTTT.

This clone showed up just once. This sequence joins TRBV28 and TRBJ1-1; D possibly corresponds to TRBD1 (6 bases). The V gene's germline CDR1 is MDHEN and CDR2 SYDVKM. Trimming removed 7 bases from V and 11 bases from J, with 17 bases in between. This CDR3 has 12 amino acids. The CDR3 is CASNYGGQGAFF. The CDR3 DNA reads TGTGCCAGCAATTACGGGGGGCAAGGGGCTTTCTTT.

The genes are TRBV7-2 and TRBJ2-7, with unresolved D. The CDR3 runs to 14 residues. The germline gives CDR1 SGHTA, CDR2 FQGNSA. V gave up 1 base and J gave up 3 bases, with 10 bases separating them. The CDR3 coding sequence is TGTGCCAGCAGCTTAGGGAGTAGTCTCTACGAGCAGTACTTC. This translates into CASSLGSSLYEQYF.

The rearrangement joins TRBV24-1 to TRBJ2-2, with D unresolved. CDR1 KGHDR and CDR2 SFDVKD come from the germline V gene. The V gene lost 3 bases and the J gene lost 1 base, with 5 bases spanning the gap. The CDR3 has 14 residues. CDR3 nucleotide sequence: TGTGCCACCAGTGATCCAGGGAACACCGGGGAGCTGTTTTTT. It is translated as CATSDPGNTGELFF.

This clone appeared a few times. The gene calls are TRBV9 and TRBJ1-3, with 7 bases lining up with TRBD1. The CDR3 is 14 residues long. Trimming at V came to 3 bases and at J to 2 bases, leaving 2 bases not matched to a gene. From germline, CDR1 is SGDLS and CDR2 YYNGEE. The CDR3 loop is CASSAGTAGNTIYF. CDR3 nucleotides: TGTGCCAGCAGCGCCGGGACAGCTGGAAACACCATATATTTT.

The gene calls are TRBV28 and TRBJ1-4, with 11 bases that match TRBD1. Per germline, CDR1 MDHEN and CDR2 SYDVKM. The CDR3 length is 15 residues. V was clipped by 3 bases and J by 8 bases; unmatched bases: 5. The CDR3 reads CASSFGGTGGEKLFF. CDR3 bases: TGTGCCAGCAGTTTTGGAGGGACAGGGGGAGAAAAACTGTTTTTT.

A word on this clone: The sample has other DNA sequences that encode this CDR3 too. The chain has TRBV19 and TRBJ2-7; TRBD1 agrees at 11 bases. Germline V lookup: CDR1 LNHDA, CDR2 SQIVND (reference sequence). This CDR3 is 14 amino acids long. Trimming took 6 bases from V and 0 from J; bases not matched to a gene: 1. The CDR3 coding sequence is TGTGCCAGTAGCGGGACAGGGGGCTCCTACGAGCAGTACTTC. It encodes CASSGTGGSYEQYF.

V gene TRBV30 combines with J gene TRBJ1-1; 7 bases are a match to TRBD1. The germline gives CDR1 GTSNPN, CDR2 SVGIG (reference sequence). V was pared by 1 base and J by 6 bases, with 5 bases of the junction left unmatched. The CDR3 totals 13 residues. The CDR3: CAWSGQGIAEAFF. CDR3 coding DNA: TGTGCCTGGAGTGGACAGGGTATCGCTGAAGCTTTCTTT.

V is TRBV10-2 and J is TRBJ1-5, with TRBD1 matching 7 bases. Looked up from germline, CDR1 is WSHSY and CDR2 is SAAADI. This CDR3 comprises 13 residues. Unmatched junction bases numbered 3, after V lost 6 bases and J lost 4 bases. The CDR3 loop reads CASRTGINQPQHF. The DNA of the CDR3 is TGCGCCAGCAGGACAGGGATAAATCAGCCCCAGCATTTT.

This chain uses TRBV7-9 with TRBJ2-5; D is possibly TRBD1 (5 bases). The CDR3 runs to 14 residues. The germline V gene has CDR1 SEHNR and CDR2 FQNEAQ (reference sequence). V dropped 6 bases and J dropped 2 bases, with 13 bases sitting between them. CDR3 amino acids: CASSLFQGQETQYF. The CDR3 DNA is TGTGCCAGCAGTTTGTTCCAGGGTCAAGAGACCCAGTACTTC. Full variable domain (missing parts from reference TRBV7-9 and TRBJ2-5): DTGVSQNPRHKITKRGQNVTFRCDPISEHNRLYWYRQTLGQGPEFLTYFQNEAQLEKSRLLSDRFSAERPKGSFSTLEIQRTEQGDSAMYLCASSLFQGQETQYFGPGTRLLVL.

The CDR3 DNA sequence: TGTGCCATCAGTGGACAGGGCGGTTCACCCCTCCACTTT. It codes for CAISGQGGSPLHF. J is TRBJ1-6 and V is TRBV10-3, with 7 positions matching TRBD1. Germline V gene sequence: CDR1 ENHRY, CDR2 SYGVKD. J was trimmed by 9 bases and V by 4 bases; bases with no gene match: 3. The length of the CDR3 is 13 residues.

The rearrangement uses TRBV19 and TRBJ2-1; TRBD1 aligns across 8 bases. Germline V lookup: CDR1 LNHDA, CDR2 SQIVND (reference sequence). The CDR3 consists of 15 residues. The trim removed 5 bases at V and 7 bases at J, leaving 10 bases unmatched. CDR3 sequence: CASSDRTGRVNEQFF. DNA of the CDR3: TGTGCCAGTAGTGACAGGACAGGGCGAGTAAATGAGCAGTTCTTC.

This clone came up a few times. The gene calls are TRBV5-1 and TRBJ1-6; 7 bases align to TRBD1. Germline CDR1 and CDR2: SGHRS and YFSETQ. V gave up 2 bases and J gave up 4 bases; unmatched junction bases: 3. There are 15 residues in the CDR3. CDR3 in amino acids: CASSFDRVYNSPLHF. The CDR3 nucleotides are TGCGCCAGCAGCTTTGACAGGGTTTATAATTCACCCCTCCACTTT.

V usage is TRBV28 and J usage is TRBJ2-4, with a weak D call TRBD2 (5 bases). CDR1 MDHEN and CDR2 SYDVKM come from the germline V gene. V was clipped by 8 bases and J by 5 bases, with 7 bases between them. There are 11 residues in the CDR3. The CDR3 region is CASEEENIQYF. CDR3 sequence (DNA): TGTGCCAGCGAGGAGGAAAACATTCAGTACTTC. Together with reference TRBV28 and TRBJ2-4, the CDR3 gives the full variable domain: DVKVTQSSRYLVKRTGEKVFLECVQDMDHENMFWYRQDPGLGLRLIYFSYDVKMKEKGDIPEGYSVSREKKERFSLILESASTNQTSMYLCASEEENIQYFGAGTRLSVL.

This clone has just one count. The V call is TRBV5-5, the J call TRBJ2-7, with a possible D match to TRBD1 (6 bases). V was shortened by 2 bases and J by 0 bases, with 15 bases between the two germline ends. CDR1 SGHKS and CDR2 YYEKEE come from the germline V gene (reference sequence). The CDR3 is 16 amino acids. The CDR3 DNA reads TGTGCCAGCAGCTTCGCCGGGACACTGAGCTCCTACGAGCAGTACTTC. Its protein product is CASSFAGTLSSYEQYF.

The chain recombines TRBV27 with TRBJ2-7; 10 nucleotides agree with TRBD1. CDR1 is MNHEY and CDR2 is SMNVEV in the germline V gene (reference sequence). Trimming took 5 bases from V and 3 from J; bases not matched to a gene: 7. The CDR3 consists of 15 residues. The CDR3 DNA reads as TGTGCCAGCAGTCAACCGGGACAGGGGTTCTACGAGCAGTACTTC. It translates to CASSQPGQGFYEQYF.

This chain links TRBV19 with TRBJ1-1; 8 bases map to TRBD1. The J segment lost 4 bases and the V segment lost 6 bases, leaving 4 bases of the junction unmatched. CDR3 size: 13 residues. The V gene's germline CDR1 is LNHDA and CDR2 SQIVND (reference sequence). CDR3 amino acids: CASRQGGSTEAFF. The CDR3 coding sequence is TGTGCCAGTAGACAGGGGGGTAGCACTGAAGCTTTCTTT. The full variable domain, its missing parts supplied by reference TRBV19 and TRBJ1-1, is DGGITQSPKYLFRKEGQNVTLSCEQNLNHDAMYWYRQDPGQGLRLIYYSQIVNDFQKGDIAEGYSVSREKKESFPLTVTSAQKNPTAFYLCASRQGGSTEAFFGQGTRLTVV.

J is TRBJ1-5 and V is TRBV12-1; TRBD1 reflects the table's D call only, with no check against the DNA. TRBV12-1 counts as a pseudogene. This CDR3 comprises 14 residues. The CDR3 nucleotides are TGTGCCAGCCTTCGGGACAGAAGGAATCAGCCCCAGCATTTT. Translation gives CASLRDRRNQPQHF.

V is TRBV28 and J is TRBJ1-6, with D perhaps matching TRBD1 (6 bases). The CDR3 consists of 15 residues. The V gene lost 6 bases and the J gene lost 2 bases, with 11 bases spanning the gap. CDR1 MDHEN and CDR2 SYDVKM come from the germline V gene. This CDR3 is CASREGGPYNSPLHF. The CDR3 nucleotides are TGTGCCAGCAGGGAGGGGGGGCCCTATAATTCACCCCTCCACTTT. The full variable domain, rest sourced from reference TRBV28 and TRBJ1-6, is DVKVTQSSRYLVKRTGEKVFLECVQDMDHENMFWYRQDPGLGLRLIYFSYDVKMKEKGDIPEGYSVSREKKERFSLILESASTNQTSMYLCASREGGPYNSPLHFGNGTRLTVT.

The chain links TRBV19 to TRBJ1-6; the match to TRBD1 covers 10 bases. This CDR3 spans 16 amino acids. Germline lookup yields CDR1 LNHDA and CDR2 SQIVND (reference sequence). The V and J ends lost 4 bases and 9 bases, in that order; junction bases with no gene match: 9. CDR3 amino acids: CASSRRTGGEGSPLHF. In DNA, the CDR3 is TGTGCCAGTAGTAGGAGGACAGGGGGAGAAGGTTCACCCCTCCACTTT.

V gene TRBV5-1 combines with J gene TRBJ2-3; 8 bases line up with TRBD1. V dropped 0 bases and J dropped 6; count of bases not matched to a gene: 9. Germline assignment: CDR1 SGHRS and CDR2 YFSETQ. This CDR3 region has 16 residues. In DNA, the CDR3 is TGCGCCAGCAGCTTGGCCACTCAGGGGGCCATGGATACGCAGTATTTT. Encoded protein: CASSLATQGAMDTQYF.

The chain joins TRBV7-2 to TRBJ2-2, with TRBD1 identical over 7 bases. Germline lookup yields CDR1 SGHTA and CDR2 FQGNSA. The CDR3 covers 15 residues. Losses at the gene ends were 5 bases for V and 0 bases for J; bases not matched to a gene: 3. CDR3: CASSKGTANTGELFF. The CDR3 DNA reads TGTGCCAGCAGCAAAGGGACAGCGAACACCGGGGAGCTGTTTTTT.

CDR3 nucleotide sequence: TGTGCCAGCAGTTTATCTGGGCCGCCGTCCTACACCTTC. Translation: CASSLSGPPSYTF. This chain links TRBV28 with TRBJ1-2; D remains ambiguous. CDR1 is MDHEN, CDR2 SYDVKM, per germline. V was shortened by 1 base and J by 10 bases, with 13 bases between the two germline ends. The CDR3 covers 13 residues.

This clone was picked up one time. The rearrangement joins TRBV9 to TRBJ2-5; 8 bases are a match to TRBD1. CDR1 and CDR2 from the germline V gene are SGDLS and YYNGEE. The length of the CDR3 is 15 residues. V lost 4 bases, J lost 4 bases, and 9 bases stayed unmatched. The CDR3 reads CASSSQGQGIETQYF. The CDR3, as DNA: TGTGCCAGCAGCAGCCAAGGACAGGGAATAGAGACCCAGTACTTC.

J is TRBJ1-4 and V is TRBV5-6; possible D gene TRBD1, 5 bases. Germline-derived CDR1 and CDR2 are SGHDT and YYEEEE. This CDR3 region has 15 residues. V was pared by 2 bases and J by 2 bases, with 10 bases between. The CDR3 nucleotides are TGTGCCAGCAGCTTTGCGACAGAGACTAATGAAAAACTGTTTTTT. Protein product: CASSFATETNEKLFF.

The chain uses TRBV5-8 and TRBJ1-4; maybe TRBD1 (6 bases). V lost 4 bases and J 5 bases, leaving 15 bases between the germline ends. From germline, CDR1 is SGHTS and CDR2 YDEGEE. This CDR3 is built from 15 residues. CDR3 residues: CASSDSPGHNEKLFF. CDR3 DNA: TGTGCCAGCAGCGATTCACCGGGACACAATGAAAAACTGTTTTTT.

The rearrangement links TRBV28 to TRBJ1-4, with D perhaps matching TRBD1 (6 bases). Looked up from germline, CDR1 is MDHEN and CDR2 is SYDVKM. V shed 8 bases and J shed 4 bases, with 14 bases lying between them. The CDR3 is 14 amino acids. CDR3: CASQSGAINEKLFF. For the CDR3, the DNA is TGTGCCAGCCAATCAGGGGCGATTAATGAAAAACTGTTTTTT. Full variable domain (outside the CDR3, taken from reference TRBV28 and TRBJ1-4): DVKVTQSSRYLVKRTGEKVFLECVQDMDHENMFWYRQDPGLGLRLIYFSYDVKMKEKGDIPEGYSVSREKKERFSLILESASTNQTSMYLCASQSGAINEKLFFGSGTQLSVL.

J is TRBJ1-2 and V is TRBV28; 7 nucleotides match TRBD1. J lost 4 bases, V lost 6 bases, and 5 bases had no gene match. Germline loops: CDR1 MDHEN, CDR2 SYDVKM. The length of the CDR3 is 13 residues. CDR3: CASSLGQLYGYTF. For the CDR3, the DNA is TGTGCCAGCAGCCTGGGACAGCTCTATGGCTACACCTTC.